These T cell receptor beta chains were read from a single sample in a study of blood T cell repertoires in COVID-19. Profiling relied on immunoSEQ multiplex PCR, and the TCRdb table lists in-frame clones only, not all of them. The data show about 160,000 clones, 70% to 90% seen once. Sequenced material: PBMCs or T cells enriched from blood (not recorded which). These receptors were taken from a man aged 40-50 years who had recovered from COVID-19. CDR3s include the opening cysteine and the closing phenylalanine or tryptophan. D genes are given only for firm matches. Size tells how often a clone was seen (once, few, many) or the class of an expanded clone, and some rows leave it out.

>NA|NA|TRBJ1-1|TRBV7-9
TGTGCCAGCAGCCGGGCGGCGGGGGTGGAAGCTTTCTTT
CASSRAAGVEAFF
>once|NA|TRBJ2-7|TRBV9
TGTGCCAGCAGCGAGTCGTGGCAGTATTCCTACGAGCAGTACTTC
CASSESWQYSYEQYF
>few|NA|TRBJ1-4|TRBV7-9
TGTGCCTTTGACTCCGGGAGTGAAAAACTGTTTTTT
CAFDSGSEKLFF
>NA|NA|TRBJ1-1|TRBV30
TGTGCCTGGACCCCGGACAGTCACACTGAAGCTTTCTTT
CAWTPDSHTEAFF
>NA|TRBD1|TRBJ1-2|TRBV30
TGTGCCTGGAGTCATAGACAGGGCCGAGGCTACACCTTC
CAWSHRQGRGYTF
>NA|TRBD2|TRBJ2-5|TRBV11-2
TGTGCCAGCAGCCTCCAACTAGCGGGGGGGGAAGAGACCCAGTACTTC
CASSLQLAGGEETQYF
>NA|TRBD2|TRBJ2-5|TRBV7-6
TGTGCCAGCAGCTTAAGGCTAGCGGGGGGTCAAGAGACCCAGTACTTC
CASSLRLAGGQETQYF
>once|TRBD2|TRBJ2-7|TRBV5-1
TGCGCCAGCAGCTCGACTAGCGGGGGAATCCACGAGCAGTACTTC
CASSSTSGGIHEQYF
>NA|TRBD1|TRBJ2-5|TRBV5-1
TGCGCCAGCAGCTTAGGACAGGGGTACGGGCTAAGGGAGACCCAGTACTTC
CASSLGQGYGLRETQYF
>few|TRBD2|TRBJ2-5|TRBV3-1/TRBV3-2
TGTGCCAGCAGCCAGACTTCGTATTCTCCGGGACTAGCTGAAGAGACCCAGTACTTC
CASSQTSYSPGLAEETQYF
>few|NA|TRBJ1-1|TRBV29-1
TGCAGCGTTGCCAGGGGGAACACTGAAGCTTTCTTT
CSVARGNTEAFF
>NA|TRBD1|TRBJ1-2|TRBV6-5
TGTGCCAGCGGACAGGGGATCGGCTACACCTTC
CASGQGIGYTF
>NA|NA|TRBJ1-2|TRBV27
TGTGCCAGCGGAGTTCCGGGACTTAACTATGGCTACACCTTC
CASGVPGLNYGYTF
>NA|NA|TRBJ2-1|TRBV5-1
TGCGCCAGCAGCCCGTCGGGGTCAAGTTACAATGAGCAGTTCTTC
CASSPSGSSYNEQFF
>NA|NA|TRBJ1-5|TRBV30
TGTGCCTGGAGTTTACAAGTAAGCAATCAGCCCCAGCATTTT
CAWSLQVSNQPQHF
>NA|TRBD2|TRBJ2-5|TRBV11-2
TGTGCCAGCAGCTTTGGTTCCGGGGGGATGGAGACCCAGTACTTC
CASSFGSGGMETQYF
>NA|NA|TRBJ1-6|TRBV11-2
TGTGCCAGCAGCTTAGGCGTGGGAGGCAATTCACCCCTCCACTTT
CASSLGVGGNSPLHF
>NA|TRBD2|TRBJ2-5|TRBV4-1
TGCGCCAGCAGCCTAGGCGGGGGGGAGACCCAGTACTTC
CASSLGGGETQYF
>NA|TRBD1|TRBJ1-6|TRBV6-1
TGTGCCAGCAGTGACCGGGACAGGGGTAATTCACCCCTCCACTTT
CASSDRDRGNSPLHF
>once|NA|TRBJ2-6|TRBV7-2
TGTGCCAGCAGCCACGGGTCGTGGGGGGCCAACGTCCTGACTTTC
CASSHGSWGANVLTF
>NA|NA|TRBJ1-2|TRBV11-2
TGTGCCAGCAGCTTGGGGCAGTTAGCTAACTATGGCTACACCTTC
CASSLGQLANYGYTF
>NA|NA|TRBJ2-3|TRBV5-1
TGCGCCAGCAGTGAGGGGGGCACAGATACGCAGTATTTT
CASSEGGTDTQYF
>NA|NA|TRBJ2-1|TRBV9
TGTGCCAGCAGCCAGTCTGGACTTAGCTCCTACAATGAGCAGTTCTTC
CASSQSGLSSYNEQFF
>NA|TRBD2|TRBJ2-1|TRBV11-3
TGTGCCAGCAGCTTAGAAGGCGGACTAGCTCTCCCTGAGGCCTACAATGAGCAGTTCTTC
CASSLEGGLALPEAYNEQFF
>NA|NA|TRBJ2-7|TRBV30
TGTGCCTGGAGCCGTCCCGGGACTGGCACCTACGAGCAGTACTTC
CAWSRPGTGTYEQYF
>NA|NA|TRBJ1-2|TRBV19
TGTGCCAGTAGTATAGATAGGGCAGGACTCCTAGATGGCTACACCTTC
CASSIDRAGLLDGYTF
>NA|NA|TRBJ1-1|TRBV7-2
TGTGCCAGCAGCTCGTCAGCGATGAACACTGAAGCTTTCTTT
CASSSSAMNTEAFF
>NA|TRBD1|TRBJ1-2|TRBV15
TGTGCCACCAGCAGAGATCAAGAGGCAGGGGGAAACTATGGCTACACCTTC
CATSRDQEAGGNYGYTF
>NA|TRBD2|TRBJ2-3|TRBV5-4
TGTGCCAGCAGCCCAACTAGCGGGGATACCACAGATACGCAGTATTTT
CASSPTSGDTTDTQYF
>few|NA|TRBJ2-2|TRBV10-3
TGTGCCATCAGTGAGTCGATGGCCCTGGACACCGGGGAGCTGTTTTTT
CAISESMALDTGELFF
>once|NA|TRBJ2-1|TRBV11-2
TGTGCCAGCAGCTCGCCCAGGGGAGTCAATGAGCAGTTCTTC
CASSSPRGVNEQFF
>few|TRBD1|TRBJ2-1|TRBV9
TGTGCCAGCAGCGTAATAGCCGGGACAGGGGGCAGGGAGCAGTTCTTC
CASSVIAGTGGREQFF
>NA|NA|TRBJ1-3|TRBV5-6
TGTGCCAGCAGCTTAGGCGGTGTTGGAAACACCATATATTTT
CASSLGGVGNTIYF
>few|NA|TRBJ2-5|TRBV9
TGTGCCAGCAGCGTCTGGAGGGGACAGCAAGAGACCCAGTACTTC
CASSVWRGQQETQYF
>many|NA|TRBJ1-1|TRBV2
TGTGCCAGCAGTGGAACATCGAACACTGAAGCTTTCTTT
CASSGTSNTEAFF
>NA|TRBD1|TRBJ2-1|TRBV9
TGTGCCAGCAGCGTAATAGGACAGGGCGGCGGTGAGCAGTTCTTC
CASSVIGQGGGEQFF
>NA|NA|TRBJ1-1|TRBV5-1
TGCGCCAGCAGCTTTACAGGGCGCGACACTGAAGCTTTCTTT
CASSFTGRDTEAFF
>NA|NA|TRBJ1-2|TRBV9
TGTGCCAGCAGCACGGGGTTGGACTATGGCTACACCTTC
CASSTGLDYGYTF
>NA|NA|TRBJ1-5|TRBV5-1
TGCGCCAGCAGCTTGACGGGGGAGATGTCGCCCCAGCATTTT
CASSLTGEMSPQHF
>NA|TRBD2|TRBJ2-7|TRBV9
TGTGCCAGCAGCGCCCCCGGACTAGTCGAGCAGTACTTC
CASSAPGLVEQYF
>once|TRBD1|TRBJ1-2|TRBV5-1
TGCGCCAGCAGCTTGGACTCAGGGGGCCCCTATGGCTACACCTTC
CASSLDSGGPYGYTF
>NA|NA|TRBJ2-5|TRBV3-1/TRBV3-2
TGTGCCAGCAGCCAAAAGGGGCCAACAACGGCCGGGACCCAGTACTTC
CASSQKGPTTAGTQYF
>NA|NA|TRBJ1-5|TRBV24-1
TGTGCCACCAGTGAAGCCAGACAGGGCAATCAGCCCCAGCATTTT
CATSEARQGNQPQHF
>NA|TRBD1|TRBJ1-6|TRBV19
TGTGCCAGTAATTTAGCGACAGGGGCAAATTCACCCCTCCACTTT
CASNLATGANSPLHF
>NA|NA|TRBJ2-1|TRBV5-1
TGCGCCAGCAGCTTGGGAGTTGTAACCAATGGGCAGTTCTTC
CASSLGVVTNGQFF
>NA|NA|TRBJ1-1|TRBV7-8
TGTGCCAGCAGCTCCAGGGGTGGCATGAACACTGAAGCTTTCTTT
CASSSRGGMNTEAFF
>NA|TRBD2|TRBJ2-3|TRBV3-1/TRBV3-2
TGTGCCAGCAGCCCACGGGGGGGAACCACAGATACGCAGTATTTT
CASSPRGGTTDTQYF
>NA|TRBD1|TRBJ1-5|TRBV30
TGTGCCTGGAGTCCCGAGACAGGGGCTGGGGGGCTTCAGCCCCAGCATTTT
CAWSPETGAGGLQPQHF
>once|NA|TRBJ2-1|TRBV11-2
TGTGCCAGCAGCTTAGGACTGGACTTAAATGAGCAGTTCTTC
CASSLGLDLNEQFF